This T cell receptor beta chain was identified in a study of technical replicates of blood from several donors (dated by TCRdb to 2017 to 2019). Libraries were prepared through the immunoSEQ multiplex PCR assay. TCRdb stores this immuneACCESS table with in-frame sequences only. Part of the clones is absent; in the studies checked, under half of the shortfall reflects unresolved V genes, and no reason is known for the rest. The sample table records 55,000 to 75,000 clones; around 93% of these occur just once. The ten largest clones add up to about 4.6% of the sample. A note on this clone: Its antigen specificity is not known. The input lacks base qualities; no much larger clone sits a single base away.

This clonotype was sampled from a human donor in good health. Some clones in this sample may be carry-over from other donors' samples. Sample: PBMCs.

CDR3 loop: CASSLAGGGTDTQYF. The bases read TGTGCCAGCAGTTTGGCGGGAGGGGGTACAGATACGCAGTATTTT. The sequence joins TRBV6-5 to TRBJ2-3; TRBD2 matches 9 bases in the middle. From its cysteine to its phenylalanine, the CDR3 spans 15 amino acids. Only the CDR3 region is kept as DNA, spanning 45 bases read in frame from base 1. After removal of 4 bases from V and 3 bases from J, the junction retains 5 bases not matched to a gene. CDR1 and CDR2 (MNHEY, SVGAGI) derive from the germline V gene.